A selection of T cell receptor beta chains follows, all from one sample in a study of T cells in Graves' hyperthyroidism and ophthalmopathy. MiXCR, run by TCRdb on the multiplex PCR reads, gives a single entry per CDR3 protein. The sample yields hundreds of thousands of distinct CDR3 sequences, 13% to 15% seen once. Sequences were obtained from blood. Receptors originate from a woman between 18 and 30 years old with Graves' hyperthyroidism. Both conserved end residues are part of each CDR3. The order of the fields is D gene, J gene, V gene, clone size, CDR3 DNA, CDR3 protein. D genes are given only for firm matches. Where a row states a size, it is once, few, many or the class of an expanded clone; other rows omit it.

>TRBD2|TRBJ2-7|TRBV20-1|.
TGCAGTGCTAGAGATGGGCTAGCGGGAGGGCCCCCCTACGAGCAGTACTTC
CSARDGLAGGPPYEQYF
>.|TRBJ2-3|TRBV28|many
TGTGCCAGCAGTTCCCCGGGCCAACTCCGGGATACGCAGTATTTT
CASSSPGQLRDTQYF
>.|TRBJ2-7|TRBV20-1|many
TGCAGTGCCAGGACAGTAAGCTCCTACGAGCAGTACTTC
CSARTVSSYEQYF
>.|TRBJ1-5|TRBV7-2|few
TGTGCCAGCAGCTTCCGGGGCTTAAGGGGCTCGAATCAGCCCCAGCATTTT
CASSFRGLRGSNQPQHF
>TRBD2|TRBJ2-7|TRBV12-3/TRBV12-4|few
TGTGCCAGCAGTCCCGCTAGCGGGGTATCCTACGAGCAGTACTTC
CASSPASGVSYEQYF
>TRBD2|TRBJ2-1|TRBV7-9|.
TGTGCCAGCAGCTGGGGACTAGCGGGGCAGTATGAGCAGTTCTTC
CASSWGLAGQYEQFF
>.|TRBJ1-5|TRBV30|.
TGTGCCTGGAGTGTGGGTCTAACTCAGCCCCAGCATTTT
CAWSVGLTQPQHF
>.|TRBJ1-1|TRBV29-1|.
TGCAGCGTTGAAGATCGTTCGACAGGCGTACATGAAGCTTTCTTT
CSVEDRSTGVHEAFF
>.|TRBJ2-7|TRBV19|.
TGTGCCAGTAGTCCTTGGCCAGCGCGCGAGCAGTACTTC
CASSPWPAREQYF
>.|TRBJ2-5|TRBV7-9|.
TGTGCCAGCAGCTGGCAGGGGACAGCGGGGGAGACCCAGTACTTC
CASSWQGTAGETQYF
>TRBD1|TRBJ1-4|TRBV6-1|few
TGTGCCAGCAGTGATAGCAGGGGGCGCTTAGGTAATGAAAAACTGTTTTTT
CASSDSRGRLGNEKLFF
>TRBD2|TRBJ2-5|TRBV7-3|many
TGTGCCAGCAGCCCGGGGGCGACTAGCGGGCAAGAGACCCAGTACTTC
CASSPGATSGQETQYF
>TRBD2|TRBJ2-7|TRBV2|few
TGTGCCAGGGGGGGGGTCTCCTACGAGCAGTACTTC
CARGGVSYEQYF
>.|TRBJ1-3|TRBV11-2|.
TGTGCCAGCAGCCCCCACTCTGGAAACACCATATATTTT
CASSPHSGNTIYF
>.|TRBJ2-7|TRBV6-1|many
TGTGCCAGCGAGGGGTCCCCTCACGAGCAGTACTTC
CASEGSPHEQYF
>TRBD1|TRBJ1-1|TRBV2|many
TGTGCCAGCAGCTCAGGGGGCCCGAACACTGAAGCTTTCTTT
CASSSGGPNTEAFF
>TRBD1|TRBJ2-5|TRBV4-1|many
TGCGCCAGCAGCCTGGGACAGGGTGGACAAGAGACCCAGTACTTC
CASSLGQGGQETQYF
>TRBD2|TRBJ2-1|TRBV27|.
TGTGCCAGCAGTTTAGGGCCACGCGGGGGAAGCTCCTACAATGAGCAGTTCTTC
CASSLGPRGGSSYNEQFF
>.|TRBJ1-5|TRBV6-1|.
TGTGCCAGCAGGACGTTCTTTAGCAATCAGCCCCAGCATTTT
CASRTFFSNQPQHF
>.|TRBJ1-4|TRBV5-1|few
TGCGCCAGCAACAAGAACGGGATAACTAATGAAAAACTGTTTTTT
CASNKNGITNEKLFF
>.|TRBJ1-5|TRBV19|.
TGTGCCAGTACCCCTCGAAGGAGGGGAGGGAATCAGCCCCAGCATTTT
CASTPRRRGGNQPQHF
>.|TRBJ1-1|TRBV25-1|.
TGTGCCAGCAGGGGGGGCGGGGCCCTACGGACTGAAGCTTTCTTT
CASRGGGALRTEAFF
>TRBD2|TRBJ2-2|TRBV11-3|.
TGTGCCAGCAGCTCCCCACCTGGGACTAGCGGGAGTATCGGGGAGCCGTTTTTT
CASSSPPGTSGSIGEPFF
>.|TRBJ2-3|TRBV7-9|.
TGTGCCAGCAGCGTAAGCCCCGCTAGCGATACGCAGTATTTT
CASSVSPASDTQYF
>TRBD2|TRBJ2-5|TRBV7-9|many
TGTGCCAGCAGCTTCAGCGGGAGTCAGGAGACCCAGTACTTC
CASSFSGSQETQYF
>.|TRBJ2-7|TRBV2|few
TGTGCCAGCAGAACCGCTGGGAACACCTACGAGCAGTACTTC
CASRTAGNTYEQYF
>.|TRBJ2-3|TRBV12-3/TRBV12-4|few
TGTGCCAGCAGTTCCGGCTCCCGACGAAGCACAGATACGCAGTATTTT
CASSSGSRRSTDTQYF
>.|TRBJ1-2|TRBV7-9|.
TGTGCCAGCAGCCAGCTACTGATGAACTATGGCTACACCTTC
CASSQLLMNYGYTF
>.|TRBJ2-5|TRBV6-9|few
TGTGCCAGCAGTTACTTAGGGGCTCCTGGGGGTGAGACCCAGTACTTC
CASSYLGAPGGETQYF
>TRBD2|TRBJ2-7|TRBV4-1|.
TGCGCCAGCAGCCCGCAGGGAGGGAGTGGAGGGGACGAGCAGTACTTC
CASSPQGGSGGDEQYF
>.|TRBJ2-1|TRBV19|.
TGTGCCAGTAGTAGCTACAGAAGCTCCTACAATGAGCAGTTCTTC
CASSSYRSSYNEQFF
>.|TRBJ1-1|TRBV6-1|few
TGTGCCAGCAGCTCCCAGGTCGAAGCTTTCTTT
CASSSQVEAFF
>.|TRBJ2-1|TRBV7-2|many
TGTGCCAGCAGTTTGGGCCCCTACAATGAGCAGTTCTTC
CASSLGPYNEQFF
>.|TRBJ1-4|TRBV2|many
TGTGCCAGCAGTGAAAGCGGTGAAAAACTGTTTTTT
CASSESGEKLFF
>TRBD2|TRBJ2-1|TRBV7-9|many
TGTGCCAGCAGCCCGATACCTGGGGGGGACTACAATGAGCAGTTCTTC
CASSPIPGGDYNEQFF
>.|TRBJ2-3|TRBV19|few
TGTGCCAGTACCATAACTTCGACTAGTATTGATACGCAGTATTTT
CASTITSTSIDTQYF
>.|TRBJ1-2|TRBV7-3|many
TGTGCCAGCAGCTTAAGGGACGGAGATCGCTACACCTTC
CASSLRDGDRYTF
>.|TRBJ1-4|TRBV12-3/TRBV12-4|.
TGTGCCAGCATTTCTAGGGGTTATGAAAAACTGTTTTTT
CASISRGYEKLFF
>.|TRBJ1-5|TRBV20-1|.
TGCAGTGCTAGCAACCCTAGCAATCAGCCCCAGCATTTT
CSASNPSNQPQHF
>TRBD2|TRBJ2-3|TRBV11-3|.
TGTGCCAGCAGCCCTTCTGGGGGGGGAAGCACAGATACGCAGTATTTT
CASSPSGGGSTDTQYF
>.|TRBJ2-7|TRBV7-9|many
TGTGCCAGCAGCTTAGCGTTTTTGGAGGGAGTCCCCCCCTACGAGCAGTACTTC
CASSLAFLEGVPPYEQYF
>TRBD1|TRBJ2-1|TRBV2|many
TGTGCCAGCAGTGTTGAGACAGGGGCCTACAATGAGCAGTTCTTC
CASSVETGAYNEQFF
>TRBD1|TRBJ1-1|TRBV3-1|many
TGTGCCAGCAGCCCCTATTCAGGGGGTAACACTGAAGCTTTCTTT
CASSPYSGGNTEAFF
>TRBD2|TRBJ2-3|TRBV4-1|.
TGCGCCAGCAGCCCCTATAGCGGGAGTTTAGATACGCAGTATTTT
CASSPYSGSLDTQYF
>TRBD1|TRBJ2-7|TRBV14|few
TGTGCCAGCAGCCATTTCCAGGGGGACCCCTACGAGCAGTACTTC
CASSHFQGDPYEQYF
>TRBD2|TRBJ2-5|TRBV29-1|.
TGCAGCGGGACTAGCGGGAGGGCCAGAGAGACCCAGTACTTC
CSGTSGRARETQYF
>TRBD1|TRBJ1-5|TRBV7-8|many
TGTGCCAGCAGTCCGACAGGGGACCAGCCCCAGCATTTT
CASSPTGDQPQHF
>.|TRBJ2-3|TRBV2|.
TGTGCCAGCAGTGATACGGCCACAGATACGCAGTATTTT
CASSDTATDTQYF
>.|TRBJ2-2|TRBV24-1|few
TGTGCCACCAGTGATGCACAGGGAAAGGGGTCAACCGGGGAGCTGTTTTTT
CATSDAQGKGSTGELFF
>.|TRBJ1-1|TRBV6-1|few
TGTGCCAGCAGACGGGACCGCCAATCTATGAACACTGAAGCTTTCTTT
CASRRDRQSMNTEAFF
>.|TRBJ2-7|TRBV12-3/TRBV12-4|.
TGTGCCAGCAGTTTAGTAAGGGCCTACGAGCAGTACTTC
CASSLVRAYEQYF
>.|TRBJ1-2|TRBV20-1|many
TGCAGTGCTAGAGATCAGGGTTGGAATGGCTACACCTTC
CSARDQGWNGYTF
>.|TRBJ2-7|TRBV20-1|few
TGCAGTGCTAGTTTGGGATCCTACGAGCAGTACTTC
CSASLGSYEQYF
>TRBD1|TRBJ1-6|TRBV7-9|.
TGTGCCAGCAGCTTAGCGGGACAGGGATCACCCCTCCACTTT
CASSLAGQGSPLHF